The clone carrying this T cell receptor (beta chain) was observed a few times. Library construction for TCR beta used iRepertoire HTBI primers and Arm-PCR of CDR3 regions. MiXCR, applied by TCRdb to the multiplex PCR reads, yields one record per CDR3 protein. The repertoire consists of 700,000 or so distinct CDR3 sequences, with around 30% occurring once and the leading ten covering 35% to 55%. Time point indicated: persistent/refractory GD, antithyroid drugs over 5 years with positive TRAb. From PBMCs, RNA was extracted and then used to make the TCR library. American Thyroid Association guidelines served as the basis for diagnosing Graves' disease. This sample was taken from a study of regulatory T cells in long-lasting Graves disease. Across the whole study: The term persistent Graves' disease signified upward of 5 years on antithyroid drugs with positive TSH receptor antibodies.

CDR3 length equals 14 residues. The germline CDR1 and CDR2 sequences are MDHEN and SYDVKM. The V and J ends lost 6 bases and 7 bases respectively, with 13 bases between them. The chain uses TRBV28 and TRBJ1-6; D not certain. Source: peripheral blood mononuclear cells (PBMCs), taken when the disease was refractory, from a patient treated with antithyroid drugs. The origin of this receptor is a female donor with Graves disease. The CDR3 protein is CASSSHLANSPLHF. The CDR3 nucleotides read TGTGCCAGCAGCTCTCATCTGGCGAATTCACCCCTCCACTTT. The whole variable domain, remainder taken from reference TRBV28 and TRBJ1-6, is DVKVTQSSRYLVKRTGEKVFLECVQDMDHENMFWYRQDPGLGLRLIYFSYDVKMKEKGDIPEGYSVSREKKERFSLILESASTNQTSMYLCASSSHLANSPLHFGNGTRLTVT.